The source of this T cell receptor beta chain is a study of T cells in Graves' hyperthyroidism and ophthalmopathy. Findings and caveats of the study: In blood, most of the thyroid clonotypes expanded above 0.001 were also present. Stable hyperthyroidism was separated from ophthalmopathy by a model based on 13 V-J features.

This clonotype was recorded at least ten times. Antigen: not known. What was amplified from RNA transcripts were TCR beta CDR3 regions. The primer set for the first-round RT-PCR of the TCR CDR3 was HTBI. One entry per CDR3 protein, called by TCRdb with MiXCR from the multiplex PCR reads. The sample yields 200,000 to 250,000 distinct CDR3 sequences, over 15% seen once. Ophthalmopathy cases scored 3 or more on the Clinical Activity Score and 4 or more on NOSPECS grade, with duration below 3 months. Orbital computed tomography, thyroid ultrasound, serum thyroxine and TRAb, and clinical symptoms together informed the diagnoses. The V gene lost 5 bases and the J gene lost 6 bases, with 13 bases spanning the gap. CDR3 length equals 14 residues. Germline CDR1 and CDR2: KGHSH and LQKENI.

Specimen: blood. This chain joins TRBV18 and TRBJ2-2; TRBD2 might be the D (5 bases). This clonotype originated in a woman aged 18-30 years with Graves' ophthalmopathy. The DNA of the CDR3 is TGTGCCAGCTCATTACAAGTGGGAGCCGGGGAGCTGTTTTTT. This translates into CASSLQVGAGELFF.